This T cell receptor (beta chain) was recovered during a study of T cells in Graves' hyperthyroidism and ophthalmopathy. Study-wide context: Prior to any treatment, at the point of initial diagnosis, peripheral blood was collected.

TCR beta CDR3 sequences were amplified from RNA transcripts. HTBI primers drove first-round RT-PCR of the TCR CDR3. TCRdb called the multiplex PCR reads again in MiXCR, with one record for every CDR3 protein. The sample includes 500,000 to 600,000 distinct CDR3 sequences, 15% to 20% seen only once; the top ten take approximately 50%. This clonotype was detected many times. Germline CDR1 GTSNPN, CDR2 SVGIG (reference sequence). V was trimmed by 0 bases and J by 0 bases, leaving 5 bases between them. The CDR3 covers 13 residues. This clonotype was sampled from a man aged 35 to 55 with Graves' ophthalmopathy. This sequence joins TRBV30 and TRBJ1-1; D unclear. Input material: blood. The CDR3 protein is CAWSVRLNTEAFF. In DNA form, the CDR3 reads TGTGCCTGGAGTGTACGTTTGAACACTGAAGCTTTCTTT.